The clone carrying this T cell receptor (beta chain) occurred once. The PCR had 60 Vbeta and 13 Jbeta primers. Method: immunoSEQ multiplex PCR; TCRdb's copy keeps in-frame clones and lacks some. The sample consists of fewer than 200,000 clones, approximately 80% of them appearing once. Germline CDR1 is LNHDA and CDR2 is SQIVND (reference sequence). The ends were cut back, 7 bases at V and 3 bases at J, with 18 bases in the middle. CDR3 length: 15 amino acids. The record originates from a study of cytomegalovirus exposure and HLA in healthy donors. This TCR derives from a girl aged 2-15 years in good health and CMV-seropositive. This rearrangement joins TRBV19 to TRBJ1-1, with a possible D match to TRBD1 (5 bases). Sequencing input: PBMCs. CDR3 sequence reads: CASKSSAGSDTEAFF. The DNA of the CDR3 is TGTGCCAGTAAATCATCGGCAGGGTCTGACACTGAAGCTTTCTTT.